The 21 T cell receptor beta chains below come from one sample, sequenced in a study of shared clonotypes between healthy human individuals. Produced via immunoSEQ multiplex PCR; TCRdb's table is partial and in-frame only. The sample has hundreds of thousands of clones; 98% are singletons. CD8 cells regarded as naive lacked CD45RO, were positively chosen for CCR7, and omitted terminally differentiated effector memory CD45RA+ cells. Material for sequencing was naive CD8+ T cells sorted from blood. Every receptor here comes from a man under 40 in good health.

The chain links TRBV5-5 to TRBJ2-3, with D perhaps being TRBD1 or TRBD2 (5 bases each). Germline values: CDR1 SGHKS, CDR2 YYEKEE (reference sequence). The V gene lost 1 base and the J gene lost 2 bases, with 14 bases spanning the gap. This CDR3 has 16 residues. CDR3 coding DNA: TGTGCCAGCAGCTTGTGGGGGACGGGCGACACAGATACGCAGTATTTT. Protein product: CASSLWGTGDTDTQYF.

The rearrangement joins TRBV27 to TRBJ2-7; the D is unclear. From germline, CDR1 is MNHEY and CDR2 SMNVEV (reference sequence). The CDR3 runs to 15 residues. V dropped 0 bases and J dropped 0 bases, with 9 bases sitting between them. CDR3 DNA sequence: TGTGCCAGCAGTTTATCGCAGGTTCTCTCCTACGAGCAGTACTTC. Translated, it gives CASSLSQVLSYEQYF.

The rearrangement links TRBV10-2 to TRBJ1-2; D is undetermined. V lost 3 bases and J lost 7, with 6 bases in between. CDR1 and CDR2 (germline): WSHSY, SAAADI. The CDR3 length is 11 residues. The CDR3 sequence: CASSEGPGYTF. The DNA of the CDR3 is TGCGCCAGCAGTGAAGGGCCTGGCTACACCTTC.

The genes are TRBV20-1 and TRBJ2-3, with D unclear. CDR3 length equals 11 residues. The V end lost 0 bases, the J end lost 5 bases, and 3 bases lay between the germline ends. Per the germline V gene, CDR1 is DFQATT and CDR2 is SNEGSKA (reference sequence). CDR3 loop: CSARDIDTQYF. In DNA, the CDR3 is TGCAGTGCTAGAGATATAGATACGCAGTATTTT.

The CDR3 spells CASSLGPGHFDEQFF. The CDR3 coding sequence is TGCGCCAGCAGCTTGGGTCCGGGCCATTTCGATGAGCAGTTCTTC. V is TRBV5-1 and J is TRBJ2-1; D is ambiguous. Looked up from germline, CDR1 is SGHRS and CDR2 is YFSETQ. Trimming shortened V by 0 bases and J by 8 bases, and 15 bases separated the two germline ends. The CDR3 totals 15 residues.

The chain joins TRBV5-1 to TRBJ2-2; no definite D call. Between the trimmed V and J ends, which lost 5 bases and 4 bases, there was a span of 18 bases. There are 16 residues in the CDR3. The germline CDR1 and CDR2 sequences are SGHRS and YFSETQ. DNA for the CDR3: TGCGCCAGCAGTTTGAAAGTCTTGCGGTCCACCGGGGAGCTGTTTTTT. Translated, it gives CASSLKVLRSTGELFF.

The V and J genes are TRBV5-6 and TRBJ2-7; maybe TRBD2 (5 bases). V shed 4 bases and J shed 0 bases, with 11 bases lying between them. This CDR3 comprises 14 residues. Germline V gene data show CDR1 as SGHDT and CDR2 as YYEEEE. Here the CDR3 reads CASSPDSFSYEQYF. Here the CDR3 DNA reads TGTGCCAGCAGCCCGGACTCCTTCTCCTACGAGCAGTACTTC.

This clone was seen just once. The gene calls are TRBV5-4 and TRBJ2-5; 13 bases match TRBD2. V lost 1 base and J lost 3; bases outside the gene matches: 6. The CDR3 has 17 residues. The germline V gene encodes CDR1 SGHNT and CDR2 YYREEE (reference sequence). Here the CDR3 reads CASSLSGTSGDKETQYF. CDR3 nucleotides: TGTGCCAGCAGCTTGTCCGGGACTAGCGGGGACAAAGAGACCCAGTACTTC.

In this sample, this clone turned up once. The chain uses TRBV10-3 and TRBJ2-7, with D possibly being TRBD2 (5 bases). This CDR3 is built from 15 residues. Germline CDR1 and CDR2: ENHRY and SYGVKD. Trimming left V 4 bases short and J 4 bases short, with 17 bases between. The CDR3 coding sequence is TGTGCCATCAGTGTAGGGAGTCGGTTGTCTTACGAGCAGTACTTC. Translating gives CAISVGSRLSYEQYF.

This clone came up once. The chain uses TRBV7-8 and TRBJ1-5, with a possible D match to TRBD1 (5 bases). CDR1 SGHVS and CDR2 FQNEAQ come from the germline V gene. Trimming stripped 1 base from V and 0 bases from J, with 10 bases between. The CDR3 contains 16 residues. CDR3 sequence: CASSLDGGYSNQPQHF. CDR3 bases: TGTGCCAGCAGCTTAGATGGGGGGTATAGCAATCAGCCCCAGCATTTT.

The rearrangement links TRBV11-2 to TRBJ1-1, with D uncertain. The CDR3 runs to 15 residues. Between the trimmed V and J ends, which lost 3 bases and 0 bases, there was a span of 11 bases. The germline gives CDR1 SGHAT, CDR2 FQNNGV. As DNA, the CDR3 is TGTGCCAGCAGCTTCGTCGGGCAGCTGAACACTGAAGCTTTCTTT. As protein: CASSFVGQLNTEAFF.

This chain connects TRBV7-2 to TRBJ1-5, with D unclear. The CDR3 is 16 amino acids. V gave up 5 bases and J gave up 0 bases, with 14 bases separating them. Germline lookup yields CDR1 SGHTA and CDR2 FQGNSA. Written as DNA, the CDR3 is TGTGCCAGCAGCCTCGGGGAGGGCTATAGCAATCAGCCCCAGCATTTT. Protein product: CASSLGEGYSNQPQHF.

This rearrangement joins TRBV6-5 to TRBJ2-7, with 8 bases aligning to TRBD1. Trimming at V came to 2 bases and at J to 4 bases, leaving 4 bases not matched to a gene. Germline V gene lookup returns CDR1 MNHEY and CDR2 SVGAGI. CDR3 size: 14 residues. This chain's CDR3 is CASSYDGTGYEQYF. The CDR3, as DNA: TGTGCCAGCAGTTACGACGGGACAGGATACGAGCAGTACTTC.

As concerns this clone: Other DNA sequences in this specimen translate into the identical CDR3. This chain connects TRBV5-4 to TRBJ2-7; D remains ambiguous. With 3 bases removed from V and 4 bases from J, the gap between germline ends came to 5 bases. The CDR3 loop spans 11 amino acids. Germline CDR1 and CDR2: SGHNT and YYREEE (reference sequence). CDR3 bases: TGTGCCAGCAGCTCCAGTTACGAGCAGTACTTC. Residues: CASSSSYEQYF.

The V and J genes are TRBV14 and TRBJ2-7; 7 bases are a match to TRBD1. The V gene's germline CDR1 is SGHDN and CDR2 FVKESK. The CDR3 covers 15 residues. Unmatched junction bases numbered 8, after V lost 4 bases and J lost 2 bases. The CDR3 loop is CASSPRIQGAYEQYF. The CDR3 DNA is TGTGCCAGCAGCCCAAGGATCCAGGGGGCCTACGAGCAGTACTTC.

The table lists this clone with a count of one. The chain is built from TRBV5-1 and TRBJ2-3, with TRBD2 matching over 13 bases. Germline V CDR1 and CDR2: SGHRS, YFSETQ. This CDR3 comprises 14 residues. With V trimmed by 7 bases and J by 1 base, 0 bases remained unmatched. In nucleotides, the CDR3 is TGCGCCAGCGGACTAGCGGGAGGCACAGATACGCAGTATTTT. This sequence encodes CASGLAGGTDTQYF.

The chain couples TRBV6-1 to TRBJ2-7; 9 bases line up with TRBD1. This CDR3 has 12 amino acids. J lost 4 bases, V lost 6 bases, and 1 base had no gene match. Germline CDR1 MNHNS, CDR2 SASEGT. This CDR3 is CASSGQGYEQYF. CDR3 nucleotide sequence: TGTGCCAGCAGCGGACAGGGGTACGAGCAGTACTTC.

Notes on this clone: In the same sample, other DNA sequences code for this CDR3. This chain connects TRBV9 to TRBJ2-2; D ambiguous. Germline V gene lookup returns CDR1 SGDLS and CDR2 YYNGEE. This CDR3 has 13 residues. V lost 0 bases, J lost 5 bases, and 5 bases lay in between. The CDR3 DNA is TGTGCCAGCAGCGTAGAGGGTACCGGGGAGCTGTTTTTT. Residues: CASSVEGTGELFF.

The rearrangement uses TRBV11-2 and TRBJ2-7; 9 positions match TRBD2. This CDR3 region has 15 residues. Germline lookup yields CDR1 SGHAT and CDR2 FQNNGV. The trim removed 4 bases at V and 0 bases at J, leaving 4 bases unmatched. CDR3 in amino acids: CASSSLAGYSYEQYF. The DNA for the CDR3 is TGTGCCAGCAGCTCCCTAGCGGGGTACTCCTACGAGCAGTACTTC.

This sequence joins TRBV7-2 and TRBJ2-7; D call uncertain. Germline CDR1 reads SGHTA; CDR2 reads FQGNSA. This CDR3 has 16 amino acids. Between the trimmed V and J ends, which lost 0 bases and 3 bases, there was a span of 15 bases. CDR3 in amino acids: CASSLAEGFRVYEQYF. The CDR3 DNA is TGTGCCAGCAGCTTAGCGGAAGGGTTTAGGGTCTACGAGCAGTACTTC.

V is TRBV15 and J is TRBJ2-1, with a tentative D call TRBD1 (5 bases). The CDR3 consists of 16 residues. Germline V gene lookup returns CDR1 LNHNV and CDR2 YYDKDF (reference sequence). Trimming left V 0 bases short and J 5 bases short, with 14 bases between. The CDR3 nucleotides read TGTGCCACCAGCAGAGATCTCTCGGTCAGGGACAATGAGCAGTTCTTC. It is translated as CATSRDLSVRDNEQFF.